The 21 T cell receptor beta chains below were found in one sample sequenced in a study of blood T cell repertoires in COVID-19. TCRdb keeps only in-frame clones here, not all; method: immunoSEQ multiplex PCR. The data hold approximately 200,000 clones, with almost 90% observed a single time. The sequenced sample was peripheral blood. The receptor source for this set is a man between 18 and 35 years old with active or convalescent COVID-19.

The rearrangement joins TRBV29-1 to TRBJ2-7, with D hard to call. Germline loops: CDR1 SQVTM, CDR2 ANQGSEA. Trimming took off 8 bases at V and 3 bases at J, with 17 bases between the two ends. This CDR3 region has 13 residues. The chain's CDR3 is CSSENEESYEQYF. The CDR3 nucleotides read TGCAGCTCCGAGAATGAAGAAAGCTACGAGCAGTACTTC.

The chain is built from TRBV28 and TRBJ2-5, with a possible D match to TRBD2 (6 bases). Trimming shortened V by 2 bases and J by 3 bases, and 16 bases separated the two germline ends. The CDR3 runs to 16 residues. Germline V gene data show CDR1 as MDHEN and CDR2 as SYDVKM. The CDR3 sequence: CASSLLWGEMEETQYF. In DNA form, the CDR3 reads TGTGCCAGCAGTTTACTGTGGGGGGAAATGGAAGAGACCCAGTACTTC.

The chain is built from TRBV30 and TRBJ2-7; D remains ambiguous. Germline V gene data show CDR1 as GTSNPN and CDR2 as SVGIG (reference sequence). The CDR3 sequence is 14 residues long. Trimming removed 0 bases at V and 7 bases at J, with 16 bases between. CDR3 DNA sequence: TGTGCCTGGAGTGTACCCGGAGTAGGTAGGGAGCAGTACTTC. Translation: CAWSVPGVGREQYF.

The chain couples TRBV5-1 to TRBJ2-7; 13 bases fit TRBD2. Germline V gives CDR1 SGHRS, CDR2 YFSETQ. Trimming at V came to 0 bases and at J to 3 bases, leaving 9 bases not matched to a gene. The CDR3 runs to 18 residues. This CDR3 reads CASSLGTSGSVGVYEQYF. DNA of the CDR3: TGCGCCAGCAGCTTGGGGACTAGCGGGAGCGTTGGGGTCTACGAGCAGTACTTC.

Worth noting for this clone: Compared with germline, one end of the junction differs, possibly owing to a read error. This chain uses TRBV15 with TRBJ2-3; a possible D gene is TRBD1 (5 bases). In germline, CDR1 is LNHNV, CDR2 YYDKDF (reference sequence). The CDR3 is 15 residues long. The CDR3 DNA is TGTGCCACCAGCGGAGATCCTGGGGCCACAGATACGCAGTATTTT. This sequence encodes CATSGDPGATDTQYF.

The rearrangement links TRBV5-1 to TRBJ1-1; 7 bases are shared with TRBD1. Per germline, CDR1 SGHRS and CDR2 YFSETQ. The CDR3 runs to 14 residues. Trimming cost V 2 bases and J 1 base; bases outside gene matches: 2. The CDR3 protein is CASSLQGSNTEAFF. The CDR3 bases are TGCGCCAGCAGCTTACAGGGGTCGAACACTGAAGCTTTCTTT.

The rearrangement uses TRBV3-1 (or the pseudogene TRBV3-2) and TRBJ1-5; 8 bases are shared with TRBD1. The ends lost 6 bases at V and 3 bases at J; junction bases unmatched: 7. The CDR3 is 15 amino acids. Germline V CDR1 and CDR2: LGHDT, YNNKEL (reference sequence). The CDR3 reads CASSQGRGHNQPQHF. The CDR3 nucleotides are TGTGCCAGCAGTCAGGGCAGGGGGCACAATCAGCCCCAGCATTTT.

The CDR3, as DNA: TGTGCCAGCAGCCTTGGGTTCAAGACTAACACATGGGACTACACCTTC. Protein sequence: CASSLGFKTNTWDYTF. This chain connects TRBV7-2 to TRBJ1-2; no clear D. Germline assignment: CDR1 SGHTA and CDR2 FQGNSA. V gave up 5 bases and J gave up 10 bases, with 26 bases separating them. The CDR3 spans 16 residues.

This chain uses TRBV6-5 with TRBJ2-2; no clear D. There are 10 residues in the CDR3. Germline values: CDR1 MNHEY, CDR2 SVGAGI. V gave up 10 bases and J gave up 5 bases, with 5 bases separating them. CDR3 in amino acids: CATETGELFF. The CDR3 DNA reads as TGTGCCACCGAGACCGGGGAGCTGTTTTTT.

The chain recombines TRBV7-9 with TRBJ1-1; maybe TRBD1 (5 bases). CDR3 length: 14 residues. V was trimmed by 0 bases and J by 5 bases, leaving 10 bases between them. Germline V gene sequence: CDR1 SEHNR, CDR2 FQNEAQ (reference sequence). CDR3 bases: TGTGCCAGCAGCTTAGCGGGGGGAGGGACTGAAGCTTTCTTT. Protein product: CASSLAGGGTEAFF.

The V call is TRBV7-9, the J call TRBJ2-5; tentatively, D is TRBD1 (6 bases). Trimming left V 5 bases short and J 5 bases short, with 21 bases between. Germline V gene data show CDR1 as SEHNR and CDR2 as FQNEAQ (reference sequence). The CDR3 length is 16 residues. Here the CDR3 reads CASSTRVRDRFETQYF. In DNA, the CDR3 is TGTGCCAGCAGCACTAGGGTTAGAGACAGGTTTGAGACCCAGTACTTC.

This clone was detected only a few times. This chain's CDR3 is CASGLVRIHSNQPQHF. As DNA, the CDR3 is TGTGCTAGTGGTTTGGTACGTATACATAGCAATCAGCCCCAGCATTTT. This rearrangement joins TRBV12-5 to TRBJ1-5; D call uncertain. Germline V CDR1 and CDR2: LGHNT, FRNRAP. V lost 0 bases and J 0 bases, leaving 9 bases between the germline ends. The CDR3 has 16 amino acids.

The CDR3 spells CSAGLAEYNEQFF. In DNA, the CDR3 is TGCAGCGCCGGACTAGCGGAATACAATGAGCAGTTCTTC. The J gene is TRBJ2-1, the V gene TRBV29-1; 10 bases line up with TRBD2. In germline, CDR1 is SQVTM, CDR2 ANQGSEA. CDR3 length equals 13 residues. With 7 bases clipped from V and 4 bases from J, the junction kept 4 bases outside the gene matches.

CDR3 amino acids: CASSRGLAGSNEQFF. The CDR3 DNA reads TGCGCCAGCAGCCGCGGACTAGCGGGTAGCAATGAGCAGTTCTTC. V and J are TRBV4-3 and TRBJ2-1, with 11 bases aligning to TRBD2. Unmatched junction bases numbered 5, after V lost 4 bases and J lost 6 bases. The CDR3 spans 15 residues. Germline V gives CDR1 LGHNA, CDR2 YSLEER.

The chain links TRBV11-1 to TRBJ2-7; maybe TRBD1 (6 bases). Germline CDR1 is SGHAT and CDR2 is FQDESV (reference sequence). V dropped 5 bases and J dropped 2 bases, with 10 bases sitting between them. The CDR3 covers 13 residues. The CDR3 DNA reads as TGTGCCAGCAGCCTGAGACAGGCCTACGAGCAGTACTTC. Translated: CASSLRQAYEQYF. Full variable domain (outside the CDR3, taken from reference TRBV11-1 and TRBJ2-7): EAEVAQSPRYKITEKSQAVAFWCDPISGHATLYWYRQILGQGPELLVQFQDESVVDDSQLPKDRFSAERLKGVDSTLKIQPAELGDSAMYLCASSLRQAYEQYFGPGTRLTVT.

This clone showed up just once. The CDR3 DNA sequence: TGTGCCAGCAGCTTGGGGGGTAACTATGGCTACACCTTC. This translates into CASSLGGNYGYTF. This rearrangement joins TRBV11-2 to TRBJ1-2, with a tentative D call TRBD1 (5 bases). Germline CDR1 SGHAT, CDR2 FQNNGV. The V end lost 3 bases, the J end lost 1 base, and 6 bases lay between the germline ends. The CDR3 spans 13 residues.

This chain joins TRBV5-5 and TRBJ1-1; 10 positions agree with TRBD1. Germline CDR1 reads SGHKS; CDR2 reads YYEKEE (reference sequence). Losses at the gene ends were 3 bases for V and 0 bases for J; bases not matched to a gene: 2. The CDR3 loop spans 15 amino acids. The CDR3, as DNA: TGTGCCAGCAGCTCGGGACAGGGGATGAACACTGAAGCTTTCTTT. Its translation: CASSSGQGMNTEAFF. The full variable domain, in which reference TRBV5-5 and TRBJ1-1 provide the parts outside the CDR3, is DAGVTQSPTHLIKTRGQQVTLRCSPISGHKSVSWYQQVLGQGPQFIFQYYEKEERGRGNFPDRFSARQFPNYSSELNVNALLLGDSALYLCASSSGQGMNTEAFFGQGTRLTVV.

On this clone itself: Distinct nucleotide sequences in the sample also encode this CDR3. The CDR3 loop reads CASRGQGGGNTIYF. The CDR3 DNA reads as TGTGCCAGCAGGGGACAGGGTGGAGGAAACACCATATATTTT. V and J are TRBV6-5 and TRBJ1-3, with TRBD1 matching 9 bases. Per germline, CDR1 MNHEY and CDR2 SVGAGI. The ends lost 6 bases at V and 4 bases at J; junction bases unmatched: 4. The CDR3 loop spans 14 amino acids.

This sequence joins TRBV19 and TRBJ2-3, with TRBD1 identical over 8 bases. The germline gives CDR1 LNHDA, CDR2 SQIVND (reference sequence). V shed 4 bases and J 0 bases; nucleotides not matched to a gene: 9. The CDR3 covers 17 residues. CDR3 amino acids: CASSTNPGTGSTDTQYF. The CDR3 nucleotides are TGTGCCAGTAGTACAAACCCCGGGACAGGTAGCACAGATACGCAGTATTTT.

The CDR3 nucleotides read TGTGCCAGCAACGGTCGGACTAGCGGGATCTATGAGCAGTTCTTC. Amino acids: CASNGRTSGIYEQFF. The chain combines TRBV5-6 with TRBJ2-1, with TRBD2 matching 12 bases. V lost 6 bases, J lost 8 bases, and 9 bases stayed unmatched. Germline CDR1 is SGHDT and CDR2 is YYEEEE. This CDR3 is 15 amino acids long.

This rearrangement joins TRBV5-1 to TRBJ2-5; 8 bases match TRBD2. With 5 bases clipped from V and 4 bases from J, the junction kept 7 bases outside the gene matches. The CDR3 is 14 amino acids. Germline CDR1 is SGHRS and CDR2 is YFSETQ. The DNA of the CDR3 is TGCGCCAGCAGTAATTTAGCGGGAAGAGAGACCCAGTACTTC. This gives the protein CASSNLAGRETQYF. Full variable domain (remainder filled in from reference TRBV5-1 and TRBJ2-5): KAGVTQTPRYLIKTRGQQVTLSCSPISGHRSVSWYQQTPGQGLQFLFEYFSETQRNKGNFPGRFSGRQFSNSRSEMNVSTLELGDSALYLCASSNLAGRETQYFGPGTRLLVL.